This TCR beta chain was sequenced in a study of OX40 agonist ivuxolimab in advanced cancers. Study summary: Three individuals attained partial responses, comprising one hepatocellular carcinoma case and two cutaneous melanoma cases. Findings of the study overall: The CD4+ and CD8+ T cells in the blood had expanded clonally by week 6 at 0.1 to 3.0 mg/kg.

Generated by immunoSEQ multiplex PCR, the TCRdb table keeps only in-frame clones and is missing some. In the table there are 75,000 to 100,000 clones, 90% of which are singletons. Systemic immunosuppression or a history of autoimmune disease excluded patients. Peripheral blood came from all dose cohorts at three timepoints. For this clone: Its cognate antigen is unknown.

Sequenced material: CD4+ or CD8+ T cells sorted from blood, taken in a trial of the OX40 agonist ivuxolimab. The clonotype comes from an adult with an advanced solid tumor such as melanoma, head and neck, liver or kidney cancer.

The chain's CDR3 is CASSPLAGHNEQFF. The CDR3 DNA reads as TGTGCCAGCTCACCACTTGCGGGGCACAATGAGCAGTTCTTC. The V and J genes are TRBV18 and TRBJ2-1; TRBD2 might be the D (6 bases). The CDR3 is 14 amino acids. CDR1 is KGHSH, CDR2 LQKENI, per germline. The V gene lost 1 base and the J gene lost 5 bases, with 9 bases spanning the gap.